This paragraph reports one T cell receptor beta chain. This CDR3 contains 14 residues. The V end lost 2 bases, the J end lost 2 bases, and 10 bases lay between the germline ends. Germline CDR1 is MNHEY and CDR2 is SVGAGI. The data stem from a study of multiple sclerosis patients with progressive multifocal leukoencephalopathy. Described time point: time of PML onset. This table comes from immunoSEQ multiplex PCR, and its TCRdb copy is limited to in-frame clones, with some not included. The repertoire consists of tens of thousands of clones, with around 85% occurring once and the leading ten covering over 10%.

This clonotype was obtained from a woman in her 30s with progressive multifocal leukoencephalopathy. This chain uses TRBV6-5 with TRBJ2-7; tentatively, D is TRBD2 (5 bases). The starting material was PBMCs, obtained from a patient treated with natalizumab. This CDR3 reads CASSYGRKPYEQYF. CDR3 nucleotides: TGTGCCAGCAGTTACGGGAGAAAACCCTACGAGCAGTACTTC.